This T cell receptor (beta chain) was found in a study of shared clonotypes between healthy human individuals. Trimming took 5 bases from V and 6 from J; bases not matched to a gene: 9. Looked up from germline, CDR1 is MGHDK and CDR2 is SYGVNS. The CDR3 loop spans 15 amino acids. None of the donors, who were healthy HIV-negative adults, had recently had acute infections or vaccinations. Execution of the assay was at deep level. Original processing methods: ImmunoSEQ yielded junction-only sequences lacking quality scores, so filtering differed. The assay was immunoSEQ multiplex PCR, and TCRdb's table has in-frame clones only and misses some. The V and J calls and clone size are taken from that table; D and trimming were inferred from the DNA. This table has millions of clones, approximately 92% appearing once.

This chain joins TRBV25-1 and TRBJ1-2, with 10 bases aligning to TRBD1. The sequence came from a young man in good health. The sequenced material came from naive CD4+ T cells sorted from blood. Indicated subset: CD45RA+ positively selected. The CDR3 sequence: CASSLVDRGVDGYTF. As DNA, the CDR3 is TGTGCCAGCAGTCTCGTGGACAGGGGGGTGGATGGCTACACCTTC.